The clone carrying this T cell receptor beta chain was detected many times. Its antigen is unknown. Quantitative 5'-RACE with molecular barcodes produced the TCR beta libraries. TCRdb recomputed calls from the 5' RACE reads with MiXCR, one row per CDR3 protein. The sample includes 330,000 or so distinct CDR3 sequences, roughly 8% of them seen just once. This entry is derived from a study of CD8 T cells in ankylosing spondylitis. The V and J ends lost 4 bases and 4 bases respectively, with 10 bases between them. Germline V gene sequence: CDR1 SNHLY, CDR2 FYNNEI. The CDR3 runs 13 residues. Findings and caveats of the study: Some motif variants were previously reported in reactive arthritis synovial fluid and blood. CD8+ by phenotype, disease-linked clones were relatively rare in peripheral blood. Characteristic of ankylosing spondylitis blood, it appeared, was a TCR beta motif comprising roughly 8 highly homologous variants.

The TCR sequence derives from a male donor with ankylosing spondylitis. Sequencing was carried out using blood, either unsorted or a sorted T cell fraction (not recorded which). The V and J genes are TRBV2 and TRBJ2-5; a weak D match, TRBD2 (6 bases). CDR3 loop: CASSAQAGETQYF. The CDR3 coding sequence is TGTGCCAGCAGTGCCCAAGCGGGAGAGACCCAGTACTTC.